Below, 15 T cell receptor beta chains from the same sample are listed, as sequenced in a study of T cell responses to AZD1222 COVID-19 vaccine. The repertoire was sequenced with immunoSEQ multiplex PCR; TCRdb's copy has only in-frame clones and lacks some. The sample holds 140,000 to 150,000 clones, around 90% seen once. This specimen was peripheral blood, taken on day 0 of AZD1222 vaccination. Every receptor here comes from an adult in good health.

This clone showed up just a few times. The V and J genes are TRBV5-1 and TRBJ2-1, with D tentatively TRBD1 or TRBD2 (5 bases each). CDR3 size: 13 residues. CDR1 is SGHRS and CDR2 is YFSETQ in the germline V gene. Between the trimmed V and J ends, which lost 3 bases and 7 bases, there was a span of 11 bases. CDR3 in amino acids: CASSSGRTNEQFF. The CDR3 DNA follows: TGCGCCAGCAGCTCGGGACGAACGAATGAGCAGTTCTTC.

The chain links TRBV20-1 to TRBJ1-1; no definite D call. The CDR3 sequence is 10 residues long. The germline CDR1 and CDR2 sequences are DFQATT and SNEGSKA (reference sequence). V was pared by 7 bases and J by 8 bases, with 11 bases between. CDR3 sequence: CSVWEGEAFF. The CDR3 DNA reads TGCAGTGTTTGGGAGGGAGAAGCTTTCTTT.

Notes on this clone: One junction end does not reproduce the germline sequence, and a read error may be involved. V usage is TRBV5-6 and J usage is TRBJ1-2, with D unresolved. This CDR3 contains 10 residues. The germline CDR1 and CDR2 sequences are SGHDT and YYEEEE. The CDR3 region is CASSPTLASF. The CDR3, as DNA: TGTGCCAGCAGCCCGACGTTAGCAAGTTTC.

The V call is TRBV16, the J call TRBJ1-2; 8 bases agree with TRBD1. Germline loops: CDR1 KGHSY, CDR2 FQNENV. V shed 3 bases and J 4 bases; nucleotides not matched to a gene: 4. CDR3 length equals 14 residues. The CDR3 DNA reads as TGTGCCAGCAGCCACGGACAGGGAACCTATGGCTACACCTTC. Encoded protein: CASSHGQGTYGYTF.

The chain uses TRBV5-1 and TRBJ1-1; 7 nucleotides agree with TRBD1. CDR3 length: 14 residues. V dropped 5 bases and J dropped 3; count of bases not matched to a gene: 7. Looked up from germline, CDR1 is SGHRS and CDR2 is YFSETQ. Here the CDR3 reads CASSLTGVDTEAFF. The CDR3 DNA reads TGCGCCAGCAGTTTAACAGGGGTGGACACTGAAGCTTTCTTT.

The V and J genes are TRBV24-1 and TRBJ1-1; D is perhaps TRBD1 (6 bases). The CDR3 runs to 13 residues. V shed 7 bases and J shed 1 base, with 9 bases lying between them. The germline CDR1 and CDR2 sequences are KGHDR and SFDVKD. The CDR3 region is CATRWGANTEAFF. CDR3 DNA sequence: TGTGCCACCAGATGGGGGGCGAACACTGAAGCTTTCTTT.

The chain recombines TRBV9 with TRBJ1-6; maybe TRBD1 (5 bases). Germline CDR1 reads SGDLS; CDR2 reads YYNGEE. V dropped 0 bases and J dropped 8 bases, with 9 bases sitting between them. This CDR3 comprises 14 residues. In DNA form, the CDR3 reads TGTGCCAGCAGCGTAGTTGGGGCGGATTCACCCCTCCACTTT. It specifies CASSVVGADSPLHF.

This chain links TRBV5-1 with TRBJ2-1; perhaps TRBD2 as D (7 bases). V gave up 2 bases and J gave up 1 base, with 10 bases separating them. Looked up from germline, CDR1 is SGHRS and CDR2 is YFSETQ. This CDR3 has 15 amino acids. CDR3 loop: CASSLSGTSYNEQFF. CDR3 nucleotide sequence: TGCGCCAGCAGCTTAAGCGGGACATCCTACAATGAGCAGTTCTTC.

This chain joins TRBV6-1 and TRBJ1-2; weak D call: TRBD1 (6 bases). The V and J ends lost 0 bases and 5 bases respectively, with 16 bases between them. The CDR3 has 16 residues. CDR1 and CDR2 from the germline V gene are MNHNS and SASEGT. The chain's CDR3 is CASSEASQGLGYGYTF. CDR3 DNA: TGTGCCAGCAGTGAAGCGAGTCAGGGGCTTGGGTATGGCTACACCTTC.

A word on this clone: One junction end does not reproduce the germline sequence, and a read error may be involved. This CDR3 is CASSGQGFYGQYF. CDR3 nucleotides: TGTGCCAGTTCGGGACAGGGTTTTTACGGGCAGTACTTC. This chain links TRBV19 with TRBJ2-7; 9 nucleotides match TRBD1. CDR1 is LNHDA and CDR2 is SQIVND in the germline V gene (reference sequence). This CDR3 has 13 amino acids.

V gene TRBV7-8 combines with J gene TRBJ2-2; tentatively, D is TRBD1 or TRBD2 (5 bases each). The germline V and J ends were trimmed by 6 bases and 4 bases, with 12 bases remaining between them. The germline V gene encodes CDR1 SGHVS and CDR2 FQNEAQ. This CDR3 is built from 14 residues. This CDR3 is CASSPLGTTGELFF. The CDR3 DNA sequence: TGTGCCAGCAGTCCTCTCGGGACCACCGGGGAGCTGTTTTTT. The full variable domain, rest sourced from reference TRBV7-8 and TRBJ2-2, is GAGVSQSPRYKVAKRGQDVALRCDPISGHVSLFWYQQALGQGPEFLTYFQNEAQLDKSGLPSDRFFAERPEGSVSTLKIQRTQQEDSAVYLCASSPLGTTGELFFGEGSRLTVL.

This chain joins TRBV5-1 and TRBJ1-1; D might be TRBD1 (5 bases). Germline CDR1 and CDR2: SGHRS and YFSETQ. Trimming stripped 0 bases from V and 0 bases from J, with 15 bases between. CDR3 length: 17 residues. CDR3 sequence: CASSLAFGTPLNTEAFF. CDR3 in DNA: TGCGCCAGCAGCTTGGCATTTGGGACCCCCTTGAACACTGAAGCTTTCTTT.

V and J are TRBV7-2 and TRBJ1-1; perhaps TRBD1 as D (6 bases). Germline V lookup: CDR1 SGHTA, CDR2 FQGNSA. This CDR3 is built from 15 residues. The V and J ends lost 5 bases and 0 bases respectively, with 13 bases between them. CDR3 region: CASSQAGGMNTEAFF. The CDR3 bases are TGTGCCAGCAGCCAGGCCGGGGGCATGAACACTGAAGCTTTCTTT. The complete variable domain, with remaining parts taken from reference TRBV7-2 and TRBJ1-1, reads GAGVSQSPSNKVTEKGKDVELRCDPISGHTALYWYRQSLGQGLEFLIYFQGNSAPDKSGLPSDRFSAERTGGSVSTLTIQRTQQEDSAVYLCASSQAGGMNTEAFFGQGTRLTVV.

The genes are TRBV3-1 (or the pseudogene TRBV3-2) and TRBJ2-1; the match to TRBD2 covers 14 bases. Germline V gene sequence: CDR1 LGHDT, CDR2 YNNKEL (reference sequence). This CDR3 has 15 amino acids. Germline trimming cut 4 bases from V and 9 bases from J; bases unmatched to any gene: 5. The CDR3 nucleotides are TGTGCCAGCAGCCCACGACTAGCGGGAGGGGTTGAGCAGTTCTTC. Amino acids: CASSPRLAGGVEQFF.

This rearrangement joins TRBV28 to TRBJ1-2; 8 nucleotides align to TRBD1. The CDR3 totals 14 residues. Unmatched junction bases numbered 11, after V lost 7 bases and J lost 7 bases. Germline loops: CDR1 MDHEN, CDR2 SYDVKM. In DNA, the CDR3 is TGTGCCAGCACCGAGGGACAGGCGTGGGGTGGCTACACCTTC. Translation gives CASTEGQAWGGYTF.